Below, one TCR beta chain is given with its context. Only one count was recorded for this clone. Its target antigen remains unknown. No qualities accompany the bases; no much larger clone lies one base away. The library was built by means of the immunoSEQ multiplex PCR assay. The multiplex PCR relied on a mix of 60 forward primers for TCR Vbeta segments and 13 reverse primers for TCR Jbeta segments. The CDR3 region of rearranged TCR beta genes was amplified from genomic DNA with a multiplex PCR assay. Amplified TCR beta libraries were sequenced as 87-base-pair reads on the Illumina HiSeq System. In the authors' own workflow: A later analysis tallied roughly 80 million unique TCR beta chains across the 666 repertoires, and approximately 12 million of those chains were shared by two or more donors. A nearest-neighbor algorithm error-corrected the raw reads and collapsed the reads into unique sequences, merging closely related sequences to remove PCR and sequencing errors. To assign V, D and J gene segments, CDR3 sequences were aligned to IMGT reference sequences. Each retained sequence needed at least a six-nucleotide match to both a V gene segment and a J gene segment. Rearrangements were called productive when the CDR3 lacked stop codons and stayed in frame with V and J; all others were non-productive. CDR3 was defined by IMGT convention, running from the second conserved V-encoded cysteine to the conserved J-encoded phenylalanine. Sequences without an unambiguous match to a single V gene segment were excluded from the earlier analysis of approximately 560 of the donors. An earlier analysis of a few hundred of the donors classified V segments as functional when productive rearrangements were above 56.7% and as segregating when the standard deviation between donors was above 5%. A statistical classification framework was built to diagnose cytomegalovirus status from the catalog of TCR beta chain sequences. V and J gene assignment, in a later analysis, came from comparing TCR nucleotide sequences with IMGT/GENE-DB human TR gene sequences. The TCRdist pipeline was used in a later analysis to assign CDR3 sequences and most-parsimonious VDJ recombination scenarios. In a later analysis, every TCR beta chain was defined by the combination of its CDR3 amino acid sequence and its V-gene family, and reads without a unique V-gene family were dropped. A later analysis removed 550 to 650 highly shared, low-generation-probability nucleotide sequences to deal with suspected cross-contamination and a sequencing artifact. In a later analysis, a clonal expansion index was calculated for each public chain from normalized within-repertoire ranks of inferred template counts. In a later analysis, generation probabilities were computed using a VDJ recombination model fitted to out-of-frame rearrangements, and the results were checked against IGoR. In a later analysis, TCR-TCR, TCR-HLA and TCR-CMV co-occurrence was scored with hypergeometric tests, and a repertoire-size bias correction was applied to TCR pairs. False discovery rates were estimated in a later analysis by permuting HLA or CMV assignments 20 times. In a later analysis, co-occurring TCRs were grouped with DBSCAN, and TCRdist sequence similarity was added when clustering was performed within HLA-allele-positive subsets. For co-occurrence clustering, repertoires with fewer than 30,000 or more than 120,000 public chains were excluded, along with five or six repertoires with anomalous nucleotide sharing. Here the immuneACCESS table is served through TCRdb, limited to in-frame sequences with V and J called. Missing clones are a known gap in these copies; in checked studies unresolved V genes cover under half, and the rest lacks a known reason. V, J and clone size are taken as reported in that table, and D and trimming were inferred from the DNA itself. This sample has around 180,000 clones in its table, and about four fifths of those were observed once. The ten largest clonotypes hold 2% to 3% of the sample.

The cohort comprised fewer than 750 healthy bone marrow donors. All cohort members were sampled while nominally healthy, although unrecorded immune exposures were likely present. The donor was CMV seronegative and belonged to the group of 352 seronegative cohort members. A peripheral blood sample was provided by each donor, and peripheral blood mononuclear cells were used for TCR beta sequencing. Genomic DNA was extracted from the blood cell samples with the Qiagen DNeasy Blood Extraction Kit. The data were taken from a study of cytomegalovirus exposure and HLA in healthy donors (TCRdb year 2017). With regard to the full study: An earlier analysis of 550 to 700 of the donors reported 250 to 300 Gb of sequence data and some 120 million unique TCR beta sequences from about 200 million T cells. Every repertoire in the discovery cohort had been generated on one and the same sequencing platform. The study was designed to test whether signatures of past pathogen exposure could be identified by cataloging public T cell receptors. Both class I and class II loci were covered by HLA typing, at four-digit resolution. A handful of DR-DQ haplotypes were handled as single units for association and clustering because linkage in the cohort was strong. The genetic ancestry cluster associated with self-reported Caucasian donors included over 80% of the 398 genotyped donors. The number of donors typed differed by locus, with about 629-630 for A, B, C, DRB1 and DQB1, about 500 for DQA1, about 610 for DPA1, and some 440 for DPB1. Using immunosequencing, the study profiled T cell repertoires from 500 to 800 subjects and related those repertoires to cytomegalovirus serostatus. On average, around 230,000 unique TCR beta nucleotide sequences were sequenced per donor among 398 genotyped donors of the cohort, with about 19% of those sequences being non-productive. In a later analysis, previously published TCR beta repertoires from several hundred donors were re-analyzed and high-resolution HLA genotyping was added so that TCR occurrence patterns could be studied. In a later genetic analysis, genome-wide SNP genotypes for 398 of the 666 donors were used, and that subset was treated as a discovery cohort. The study combined high-throughput TCR immunosequencing, statistical association of individual TCRs with disease status, and machine learning to predict cytomegalovirus infection status. In the later analysis, no new phenotypic data were used to find candidate immune exposures; instead, reliance was placed on TCR beta sequences and their occurrence across donors. Approximately 300 gigabases of sequencing data and approximately 85 million unique TCR sequences were included in an early release covering around 600 HLA-typed donors. Alongside the repertoire data, information on donor age, sex, ethnicity and CMV serostatus was compiled. To decide whether each TCR beta V gene segment behaved as functional or pseudogenic, an earlier analysis of approximately 590 of the donors relied on high-throughput TCR beta sequencing. A separate validation cohort of approximately 130 different subjects was used in addition to the 666-subject first cohort.

V loses 0 bases of germline sequence and J loses 3 bases, and the interval between the two ends is 12 bases. CDR1 and CDR2 (SGHRS, YFSETQ) derive from the germline V gene. Reading from cysteine to phenylalanine, the CDR3 counts 15 amino acids. Just the 45-base CDR3 DNA is kept, in frame starting at base 1. The paper's findings and limits, for the study overall: Strong co-occurrence of HLA alleles, especially DR and DQ, made assigning TCR associations to individual alleles difficult. Because the 87-base-pair reads could not distinguish some IMGT-functional V segments, including TRBV6-2 and TRBV6-3, those segments were excluded. In a later analysis, the rate of TCR association differed among HLA loci, with DRB1 alleles having the most associated TCRs and HLA-C alleles having the fewest. The sequencing pipeline was judged likely to have produced a cluster of highly shared sequence variants as a technical artifact. In a later analysis, several top co-occurrence clusters were reported to appear linked to parvovirus B19, influenza, CMV and Epstein-Barr virus. Cytomegalovirus status was reported to be diagnosed by the classifier with high specificity and sensitivity in both the original and validation cohorts. In a later genetic analysis, a missense DCLRE1C variant was associated with V-gene and J-gene trimming of TCR beta chains, and the association was replicated in an independent cohort. CMV serostatus was the only immune exposure information available for the cohort. Most TCR sequences were seen in very few donors, while some public TCRs were found in many individuals. Linkage disequilibrium might explain the correlated functional status among segregating V segments, but an unknown experimental factor could not be ruled out. This cohort had only TCR beta chains sequenced, and the lack of alpha or paired-chain data limited which features could be detected. A further reported finding was that TCR beta sequences accurately predicted the HLA-A and HLA-B alleles for most subjects in the first cohort. An earlier analysis of around 600 of the donors showed that most TCR beta V segments appeared in productive rearrangements either about 87% or about 30% of the time, which broadly matched IMGT annotations. In a later analysis, around 17,000 TCR beta sequences were associated with specific HLA alleles at a false discovery rate of 0.05. Three of the identified cytomegalovirus-associated TCR beta chains were confirmed in vitro to be specific for cytomegalovirus antigens. Presence/absence analyses assumed roughly uniform sequencing depth across donors, an assumption that may not hold. Because counts were too low, around 17 rarely observed V segments, including chromosome 9 orphons, were left out of the earlier analysis of approximately 580 of the donors. The authors suggested that the approach could potentially be generalized to other disease states and immunological phenotypes. In a later analysis, HLA-associated TCR beta chains showed more clonal expansion and lower generation probabilities than non-associated chains that were equally common. The study gave a list of 150 to 200 TCR beta chains associated with cytomegalovirus. Because HLA typing was unavailable for some donors at each locus, only the typed subset was used in association tests. A later genetic analysis reported fewer N-insertions in productive TCRs among donors in an Asian-associated ancestry cluster than the approximately 700-donor mean. In a later analysis, most CMV-associated TCR beta chains were found to appear HLA-restricted, with HLA associations seemingly driven largely by CMV exposure.

Source material: PBMCs. The source of this sequence is a male donor in good health and CMV-seronegative. Here the chain combines TRBV5-1 and TRBJ1-1; the D gene lacks a confident call. In nucleotides, the sequence is TGCGCCAGCAGCTTGGGGGCCCAGATGCACACTGAAGCTTTCTTT. This is translated as CASSLGAQMHTEAFF.